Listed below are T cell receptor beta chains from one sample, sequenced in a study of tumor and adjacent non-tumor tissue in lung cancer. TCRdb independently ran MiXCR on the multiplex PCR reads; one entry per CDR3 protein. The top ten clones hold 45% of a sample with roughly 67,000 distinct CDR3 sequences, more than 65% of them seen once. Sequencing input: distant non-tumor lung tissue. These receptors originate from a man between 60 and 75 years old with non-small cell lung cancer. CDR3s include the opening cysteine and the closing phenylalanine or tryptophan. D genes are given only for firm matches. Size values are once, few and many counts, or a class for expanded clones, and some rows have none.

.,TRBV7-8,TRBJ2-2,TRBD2,CASSSGPSGNRAGELFF,TGTGCCAGCAGCTCCGGCCCTAGCGGAAATCGCGCCGGGGAACTGTTTTTT
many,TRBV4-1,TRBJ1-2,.,CASSQVPQAQYGYTF,TGCGCCAGCAGCCAAGTTCCGCAGGCCCAATATGGCTACACCTTC
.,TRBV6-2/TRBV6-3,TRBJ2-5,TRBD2,CASNQREWPETQYF,TGTGCCAGCAACCAGCGGGAGTGGCCAGAGACCCAGTACTTC
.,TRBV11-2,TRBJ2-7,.,CARSLAVGALYEQYF,TGTGCCAGAAGCTTGGCTGTGGGAGCCCTTTACGAGCAGTACTTC
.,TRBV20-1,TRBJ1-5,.,CSPRGQDIPNQPQHF,TGCAGTCCTAGAGGTCAGGACATACCTAATCAGCCCCAGCATTTT
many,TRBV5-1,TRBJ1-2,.,CASRAFPQGDNYGYTF,TGCGCCAGCAGGGCATTCCCTCAGGGAGATAACTATGGCTACACCTTC
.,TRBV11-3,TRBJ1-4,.,CGSSLNRGNEKLFF,TGTGGCAGCAGCTTAAATCGGGGTAATGAAAAACTGTTTTTT
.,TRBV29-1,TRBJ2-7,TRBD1,CSVESGQVGEQYF,TGCAGCGTCGAAAGTGGACAGGTCGGCGAGCAGTACTTC
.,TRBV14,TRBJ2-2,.,CASSNLDTGELFF,TGTGCCAGCAGCAATCTAGACACCGGGGAACTGTTTTTT
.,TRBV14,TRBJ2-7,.,CVSSQEDSQYEQYF,TGTGTCAGCAGCCAAGAAGACTCCCAGTACGAGCAGTACTTC
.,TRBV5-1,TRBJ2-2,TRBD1,CAISLQGFANTRELFF,TGCGCCATCAGCTTACAGGGGTTCGCGAACACCAGGGAGCTGTTTTTT
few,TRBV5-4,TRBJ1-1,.,CASSLEGVALGANTEAFF,.
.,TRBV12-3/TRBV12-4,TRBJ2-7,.,CASSSYAGSYEWYF,TGTGCCAGCAGTTCTTATGCGGGGTCCTACGAGTGGTACTTC
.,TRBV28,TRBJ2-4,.,CVSSLYPLARNIQYF,TGTGTCAGCAGTTTATACCCCCTAGCCAGAAACATACAGTACTTC
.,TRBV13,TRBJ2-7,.,CVSSLNGAGEQYF,TGTGTCAGCAGCCTCAATGGGGCGGGAGAGCAGTACTTC
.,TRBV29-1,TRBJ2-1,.,CNVQDNIHNEHFF,TGCAACGTTCAGGATAACATCCACAATGAGCACTTCTTC
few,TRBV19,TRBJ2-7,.,CASRKQGTYEQYF,TGTGCCAGTAGAAAACAGGGTACCTACGAGCAGTACTTC
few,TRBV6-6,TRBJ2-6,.,CASSLFGANVLTF,TGTGCTAGCAGTTTATTTGGGGCCAACGTCCTGACTTTC
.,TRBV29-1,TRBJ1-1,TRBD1,CSASTGGDAEAFF,TGTAGCGCCTCGACAGGGGGGGACGCTGAAGCTTTCTTT
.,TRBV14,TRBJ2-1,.,CASSLSPSTEQFF,TGTGCCAGCAGCCTTAGCCCCTCCACCGAGCAGTTCTTT
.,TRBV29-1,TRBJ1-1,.,CNVVKWAGTEAFF,TGCAACGTTGTTAAATGGGCTGGCACTGAAGCTTTCTTT
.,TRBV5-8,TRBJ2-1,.,CASSYSPLVQFF,TGTGCCAGCAGTTATTCACCTCTCGTGCAGTTCTTC
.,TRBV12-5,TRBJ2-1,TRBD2,CASGFYCSGRDRSYNEQFF,TGTGCTAGTGGTTTCTACTGTAGCGGGAGGGACCGCTCCTACAATGAGCAGTTCTTC
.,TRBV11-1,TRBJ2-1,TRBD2,CASSPVARGGYNEQFF,TGTGCCAGCAGTCCAGTGGCACGGGGGGGATACAATGAGCAGTTCTTC
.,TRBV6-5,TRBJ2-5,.,CASSARDWQYF,TGTGCCAGCAGCGCCCGGGACTGGCAGTACTTC
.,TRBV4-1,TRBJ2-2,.,CASSQESVNTEELFF,TGCGCCAGCAGCCAAGAAAGCGTGAACACTGAGGAGCTGTTTTTT
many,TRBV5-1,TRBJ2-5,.,CASSLAIGDTSKETQYF,TGCGCCAGCAGCTTGGCGATCGGCGACACCTCAAAAGAGACCCAGTACTTC
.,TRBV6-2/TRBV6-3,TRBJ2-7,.,CASRPWGESRGAPLEQYF,TGTGCCAGCAGACCATGGGGGGAAAGCCGGGGGGCCCCCCTCGAGCAGTATTTC
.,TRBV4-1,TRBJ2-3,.,CANNQEMPADTRYF,TGCGCCAACAACCAAGAGATGCCCGCAGATACGCGGTATTTT
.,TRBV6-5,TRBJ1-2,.,CANSREGGNNYGYAF,TGTGCCAACAGTCGAGAGGGTGGGAATAACTATGGCTACGCCTTC
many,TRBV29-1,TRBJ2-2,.,CSVEDLKEGTGELFF,TGCAGCGTTGAAGATCTCAAAGAAGGGACCGGGGAGCTGTTTTTT
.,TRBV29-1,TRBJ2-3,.,CGVGEGVADTLYF,TGCGGCGTCGGAGAGGGGGTTGCAGATACACTGTATTTT
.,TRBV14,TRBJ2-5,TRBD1,CANSQESGTGGAGRETQYF,TGTGCCAACAGCCAAGAATCCGGTACAGGGGGCGCCGGAAGGGAGACCCAGTACTTC
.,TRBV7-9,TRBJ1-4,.,CASSLCGDNEILFF,TGTGCCAGCAGCTTATGCGGGGATAATGAAATACTGTTTTTT
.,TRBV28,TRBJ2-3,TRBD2,CASIGREGRVTDTRYF,TGTGCCAGCATCGGGCGGGAGGGCCGTGTCACAGATACGCGGTATTTT
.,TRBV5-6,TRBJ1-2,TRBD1,CASSGVTGINYGYIF,TGTGCTAGCAGCGGCGTGACAGGGATTAACTATGGCTACATCTTC
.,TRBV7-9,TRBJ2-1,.,CASSPRTNGTGEQFF,TGTGCTAGCAGCCCACGGACTAACGGGACTGGTGAGCAGTTCTTC
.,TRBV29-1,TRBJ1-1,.,CSVEGSRGLVTEAFF,TGCAGCGTCGAGGGGTCACGGGGGTTGGTCACTGAAGCTTTCTTC
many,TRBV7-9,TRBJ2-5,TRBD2,CASRGRLAEQETQYF,TGTGCCAGCAGAGGCAGACTAGCGGAACAAGAGACCCAGTACTTC
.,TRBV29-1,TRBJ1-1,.,CSVESWRNSEAFF,TGCAGCGTTGAGTCTTGGAGGAACTCTGAAGCTTTCTTT
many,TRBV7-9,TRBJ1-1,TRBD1,CASSLGQGAAEAFF,TGTGCCAGCAGCTTAGGACAGGGGGCCGCTGAAGCTTTCTTT
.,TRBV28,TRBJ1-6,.,CASRSVGTRGFRSSHLHF,TGTGCCAGCAGGTCCGTTGGGACAAGGGGGTTTCGGAGTTCACACCTCCACTTT
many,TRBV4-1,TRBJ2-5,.,CASSQDRQGFETQYF,TGCGCCAGCAGCCAAGATAGGCAGGGTTTCGAGACCCAGTACTTC
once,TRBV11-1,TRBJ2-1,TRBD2,CASNSSFGGTYNEQYF,TGTGCCAGCAACTCCTCTTTCGGGGGGACCTACAATGAGCAATACTTC
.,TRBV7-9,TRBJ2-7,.,CVSSIPRDLDYEQYF,TGTGTCAGCAGCATACCTCGGGACCTGGACTACGAGCAGTACTTC